This TCR beta chain was profiled in a study of T-cell memory formation after mild COVID-19. The overall study: For the most part, TCR clusters were specific to one donor.

Libraries for TCRalpha and TCRbeta carried sample barcodes and unique molecular identifiers via 5'RACE. Using its own MiXCR run on the 5' RACE reads, TCRdb lists one record per CDR3 protein. The table shows roughly 550,000 distinct CDR3 sequences, with approximately 20% occurring only once. Germline V gene lookup returns CDR1 LGHDT and CDR2 YNNKEL (reference sequence). The V gene lost 0 bases and the J gene lost 11 bases, with 10 bases spanning the gap. The length of the CDR3 is 12 residues. Findings of the study overall: Chiefly within CM and EM were the contracting CD4+ clones; CD8+ ones were within EMRA. What remained unconfirmed was the SARS-CoV-2 specificity of second-wave clones peaking on day 37.

This clonotype showed up just a few times. What it binds is unknown. This TCR derives from an adult woman who had mild COVID-19 (a few samples of this study predate the infection). Cell type and time point are not known. The chain couples TRBV3-1 to TRBJ1-1; D is ambiguous. The material sequenced was PBMCs or a T cell subset sorted from them (not recorded which). CDR3: CASSQDLRAAFF. The DNA of the CDR3 is TGTGCCAGCAGCCAAGACCTTAGAGCGGCTTTCTTT.